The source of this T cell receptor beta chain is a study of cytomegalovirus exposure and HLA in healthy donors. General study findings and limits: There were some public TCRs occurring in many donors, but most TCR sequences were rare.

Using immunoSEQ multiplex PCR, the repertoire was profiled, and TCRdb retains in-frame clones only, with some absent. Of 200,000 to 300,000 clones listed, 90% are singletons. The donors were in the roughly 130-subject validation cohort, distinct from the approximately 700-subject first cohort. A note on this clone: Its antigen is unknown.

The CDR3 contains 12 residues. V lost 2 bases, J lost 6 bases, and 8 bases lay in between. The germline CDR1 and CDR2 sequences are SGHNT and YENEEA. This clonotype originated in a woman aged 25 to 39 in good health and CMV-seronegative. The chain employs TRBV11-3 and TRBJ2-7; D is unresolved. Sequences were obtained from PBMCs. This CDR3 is CASSLTGSEQYF. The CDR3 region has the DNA TGTGCCAGCAGCTTAACGGGCTCCGAGCAGTACTTC.